The 26 T cell receptor beta chains below come from one sample, sequenced in a study of T cell responses to AZD1222 COVID-19 vaccine. Generated by immunoSEQ multiplex PCR, the TCRdb table keeps only in-frame clones and is missing some. The sample includes more than 150,000 clones, more than 80% of them seen just once. The source material was peripheral blood, sampled on day 0 of AZD1222 vaccination. Every receptor here comes from an adult in good health.

The V and J genes are TRBV19 and TRBJ1-5, with D possibly matching TRBD1 (6 bases). The CDR3 has 15 residues. The germline gives CDR1 LNHDA, CDR2 SQIVND (reference sequence). V lost 3 bases to trimming and J lost 9 bases, with 18 bases between them. The CDR3 sequence is CASSIGTRGSVPQHF. In nucleotides, the CDR3 is TGTGCCAGTAGTATCGGGACAAGGGGATCAGTGCCCCAGCATTTT.

Worth noting for this clone: Other DNA sequences in the sample encode the same CDR3. The chain has TRBV18 and TRBJ2-3, with D possibly TRBD1 on 5 matching bases. CDR1 is KGHSH and CDR2 is LQKENI in the germline V gene. Trimming pared 3 bases from V and 4 bases from J, leaving 8 bases between. There are 13 residues in the CDR3. The CDR3 loop is CASSPGRSDTQYF. In DNA form, the CDR3 reads TGTGCCAGCTCACCGGGGCGCTCAGATACGCAGTATTTT.

The rearrangement uses TRBV6-5 and TRBJ2-2, with TRBD2 matching over 12 bases. After removal of 5 bases from V and 8 bases from J, the junction contained 6 bases not matched to a gene. Germline lookup yields CDR1 MNHEY and CDR2 SVGAGI. There are 15 residues in the CDR3. CDR3 DNA: TGTGCCAGCAGTCAGACTAGCGGGAGTGGGGGGGAGCTGTTTTTT. It is translated as CASSQTSGSGGELFF.

The chain employs TRBV2 and TRBJ1-5, with D possibly being TRBD1 (5 bases). CDR1 SNHLY and CDR2 FYNNEI come from the germline V gene. This CDR3 is 15 amino acids long. Trimming stripped 1 base from V and 6 bases from J, with 13 bases between. The CDR3 loop is CASSEGWGGGQPQHF. For the CDR3, the DNA is TGTGCCAGCAGTGAAGGTTGGGGGGGAGGTCAGCCCCAGCATTTT. Together with reference TRBV2 and TRBJ1-5, the CDR3 gives the full variable domain: EPEVTQTPSHQVTQMGQEVILRCVPISNHLYFYWYRQILGQKVEFLVSFYNNEISEKSEIFDDQFSVERPDGSNFTLKIRSTKLEDSAMYFCASSEGWGGGQPQHFGDGTRLSIL.

This clone came up once. This chain connects TRBV28 to TRBJ2-1; D may be TRBD2 (5 bases). Between the trimmed V and J ends, which lost 2 bases and 1 base, there was a span of 15 bases. Germline V gene sequence: CDR1 MDHEN, CDR2 SYDVKM. This CDR3 has 17 residues. CDR3 loop: CASSLLEGTSSYNEQFF. CDR3 DNA: TGTGCCAGCAGTTTACTTGAGGGTACCTCATCCTACAATGAGCAGTTCTTC.

V gene TRBV7-8 combines with J gene TRBJ2-7; D might be TRBD1 (5 bases). V was trimmed by 2 bases and J by 5 bases, leaving 7 bases between them. Per the germline V gene, CDR1 is SGHVS and CDR2 is FQNEAQ. The CDR3 has 12 amino acids. The CDR3 DNA reads as TGTGCCAGCAGCTTAAAAGGGGACGAGCAGTACTTC. It specifies CASSLKGDEQYF.

The rearrangement links TRBV6-6 to TRBJ1-6; maybe TRBD1 (6 bases). This CDR3 has 15 residues. The germline V gene has CDR1 MNHNY and CDR2 SVGAGI (reference sequence). The germline V and J ends were trimmed by 5 bases and 5 bases, with 13 bases remaining between them. The CDR3 DNA reads as TGTGCCAGCAGTAGAGAAGGACAGAATAATTCACCCCTCCACTTT. Protein sequence: CASSREGQNNSPLHF.

This clone was found once. Here the CDR3 reads CATSAPAEPEAFF. CDR3 bases: TGTGCCACCAGTGCCCCGGCGGAACCTGAAGCTTTCTTT. The chain is built from TRBV24-1 and TRBJ1-1; the D is unclear. The CDR3 runs to 13 residues. The V gene's germline CDR1 is KGHDR and CDR2 SFDVKD. Deletions cut 5 bases from V and 6 bases from J, with 12 bases between.

CDR3 amino acids: CASSEQTGGETDTQYF. The CDR3 bases are TGTGCCAGCAGTGAACAGACAGGGGGCGAGACAGATACGCAGTATTTT. The J gene is TRBJ2-3, the V gene TRBV28; TRBD1 matches 10 bases. Germline trimming cut 5 bases from V and 3 bases from J; bases unmatched to any gene: 8. Per germline, CDR1 MDHEN and CDR2 SYDVKM. The CDR3 extends over 16 amino acids.

The V call is TRBV30, the J call TRBJ2-1, with 8 bases aligning to TRBD2. After removal of 1 base from V and 7 bases from J, the junction contained 0 bases not matched to a gene. This CDR3 spans 12 amino acids. Germline CDR1 reads GTSNPN; CDR2 reads SVGIG (reference sequence). The CDR3 loop reads CAWSGGRNEQFF. CDR3 DNA sequence: TGTGCCTGGAGTGGCGGGAGGAATGAGCAGTTCTTC.

This clone was seen only once. The chain couples TRBV5-1 to TRBJ1-2; 8 nucleotides agree with TRBD1. The CDR3 is 13 amino acids. Germline lookup yields CDR1 SGHRS and CDR2 YFSETQ. Germline trimming cut 6 bases from V and 8 bases from J; bases unmatched to any gene: 9. The CDR3 DNA reads as TGCGCCAGCAACCTCGGACAGGGAGAAGGCTACACCTTC. It specifies CASNLGQGEGYTF.

This chain uses TRBV5-5 with TRBJ1-5; D gene unclear. The V gene lost 0 bases and the J gene lost 2 bases, with 9 bases spanning the gap. The CDR3 has 15 amino acids. The germline gives CDR1 SGHKS, CDR2 YYEKEE (reference sequence). The CDR3 nucleotides are TGTGCCAGCAGCTTGGAAGGGTCTGGCAATCAGCCCCAGCATTTT. Translation: CASSLEGSGNQPQHF.

The chain uses TRBV20-1 and TRBJ2-7; D gene ambiguous. The germline gives CDR1 DFQATT, CDR2 SNEGSKA (reference sequence). The CDR3 has 11 amino acids. Trimming removed 6 bases at V and 7 bases at J, with 13 bases between. The CDR3 here is CSANEEREQYF. The CDR3, as DNA: TGCAGTGCCAATGAGGAACGGGAGCAGTACTTC.

The chain couples TRBV28 to TRBJ1-1; TRBD1 might be the D (5 bases). The V and J ends lost 5 bases and 3 bases respectively, with 10 bases between them. The CDR3 runs 13 residues. From germline, CDR1 is MDHEN and CDR2 SYDVKM. The CDR3 DNA reads TGTGCCAGCAGTCCCCCCAGGGACACTGAAGCTTTCTTT. It translates to CASSPPRDTEAFF. Full variable domain (rest looked up from reference TRBV28 and TRBJ1-1): DVKVTQSSRYLVKRTGEKVFLECVQDMDHENMFWYRQDPGLGLRLIYFSYDVKMKEKGDIPEGYSVSREKKERFSLILESASTNQTSMYLCASSPPRDTEAFFGQGTRLTVV.

Comment on this clone: In the same sample, other DNA sequences code for this CDR3. V gene TRBV19 combines with J gene TRBJ1-5; D not certain. Between the trimmed V and J ends, which lost 1 base and 4 bases, there was a span of 5 bases. Per the germline V gene, CDR1 is LNHDA and CDR2 is SQIVND (reference sequence). CDR3 length: 13 amino acids. This CDR3 is CASSIAGNQPQHF. The DNA for the CDR3 is TGTGCCAGTAGTATAGCGGGGAATCAGCCCCAGCATTTT.

DNA for the CDR3: TGCGCCAGCAGCTTCGGAGGTGACACCGGGGAGCTGTTTTTT. Translated, it gives CASSFGGDTGELFF. This chain joins TRBV5-1 and TRBJ2-2, with D possibly matching TRBD2 (5 bases). The CDR3 has 14 residues. Germline CDR1 and CDR2: SGHRS and YFSETQ. The germline V and J ends were trimmed by 2 bases and 3 bases, with 8 bases remaining between them.

This chain connects TRBV23-1 to TRBJ2-1; 10 bases are a match to TRBD1. TRBV23-1 falls under the ORF class, with uncertain function. The CDR3 runs to 17 residues. V trimming: 3 bases; J trimming: 8 bases; junction bases outside the gene matches: 13. As DNA, the CDR3 is TGCGCCAGCAGTCAGTGTGTGGAGGACAGGGGGGGGGATGAGCAGTTCTTC. The encoded protein is CASSQCVEDRGGDEQFF.

The J gene is TRBJ2-7, the V gene TRBV20-1, with D unclear. The CDR3 length is 11 residues. Trimming removed 3 bases at V and 3 bases at J, with 6 bases between. Germline assignment: CDR1 DFQATT and CDR2 SNEGSKA (reference sequence). The CDR3 coding sequence is TGCAGTGCTAGGGCTAGCTACGAGCAGTACTTC. This sequence encodes CSARASYEQYF.

V gene TRBV28 combines with J gene TRBJ1-1, with TRBD1 matching over 7 bases. The CDR3 totals 15 residues. Germline lookup yields CDR1 MDHEN and CDR2 SYDVKM. The V gene end was trimmed by 1 base and the J gene end by 6 bases; junction bases not matched to a gene: 8. CDR3 in DNA: TGTGCCAGCAGTTTATATCCTTACACAGGGGCTGAAGCTTTCTTT. Translating gives CASSLYPYTGAEAFF.

J is TRBJ1-3 and V is TRBV5-1; D not resolved. In germline, CDR1 is SGHRS, CDR2 YFSETQ. This CDR3 spans 15 amino acids. V lost 4 bases and J lost 0, with 11 bases in between. The CDR3 region has the DNA TGCGCCAGCAGCGCGTCGGGGAGCTCTGGAAACACCATATATTTT. Translating gives CASSASGSSGNTIYF.

J is TRBJ2-2 and V is TRBV29-1; D is unclear. V dropped 0 bases and J dropped 0 bases, with 11 bases sitting between them. Per the germline V gene, CDR1 is SQVTM and CDR2 is ANQGSEA. This CDR3 has 16 amino acids. The CDR3 spells CSVEDRILANTGELFF. In DNA form, the CDR3 reads TGCAGCGTTGAAGATCGTATCCTAGCGAACACCGGGGAGCTGTTTTTT.

V usage is TRBV27 and J usage is TRBJ2-5; perhaps TRBD2 as D (6 bases). The V end lost 2 bases, the J end lost 5 bases, and 15 bases lay between the germline ends. CDR3 length equals 15 residues. Germline V gene data show CDR1 as MNHEY and CDR2 as SMNVEV (reference sequence). The CDR3: CASSLVIGSGETQYF. CDR3 nucleotides: TGTGCCAGCAGTTTAGTGATCGGGAGTGGGGAGACCCAGTACTTC.

This clone was detected once. The rearrangement links TRBV7-2 to TRBJ2-7; D gene unclear. There are 13 residues in the CDR3. V was pared by 1 base and J by 4 bases, with 8 bases between. Germline V CDR1 and CDR2: SGHTA, FQGNSA. This CDR3 is CASSLDGPYEQYF. The CDR3 DNA is TGTGCCAGCAGCTTAGACGGGCCGTACGAGCAGTACTTC.

J is TRBJ1-1 and V is TRBV5-1; D is ambiguous. In germline, CDR1 is SGHRS, CDR2 YFSETQ. The V and J ends lost 0 bases and 6 bases respectively, with 15 bases between them. The CDR3 is made up of 15 amino acids. As DNA, the CDR3 is TGCGCCAGCAGCTTGGAAGGCAGGAGCACGGCTGAAGCTTTCTTT. Translation: CASSLEGRSTAEAFF.

The chain recombines TRBV28 with TRBJ1-1, with a possible D match to TRBD1 (5 bases). This CDR3 has 15 residues. Germline-derived CDR1 and CDR2 are MDHEN and SYDVKM. V was clipped by 5 bases and J by 7 bases, with 20 bases between them. The CDR3 sequence: CASSGAPGRSGEAFF. The CDR3 nucleotides are TGTGCCAGCAGTGGGGCCCCGGGCAGGTCGGGTGAAGCTTTCTTT.

The gene calls are TRBV19 and TRBJ2-2; D unresolved. Trimming left V 2 bases short and J 7 bases short, with 8 bases between. Germline values: CDR1 LNHDA, CDR2 SQIVND (reference sequence). This CDR3 is built from 13 residues. The CDR3 region has the DNA TGTGCCAGTAGTATATGGGAATTCGGGGAGCTGTTTTTT. This encodes CASSIWEFGELFF.